This passage covers 30 T cell receptor beta chains from one sample sequenced in a study of immune heterogeneity within non-small cell lung tumors. Multiplex PCR amplified the TCR beta CDR3 region. Its first round ran for approximately 10 cycles with 32 V and 13 J primers. TCRdb recomputed calls from the multiplex PCR reads with MiXCR, one row per CDR3 protein. The sample lists 15,000 or so distinct CDR3 sequences; about a third were seen once. Bulk tumor genomic DNA (around 640 ng per sample) served as template. Biopsies, several per primary tumor and spaced far apart, were collected during surgery. Patients had untreated, newly diagnosed non-small cell lung cancer and underwent curative surgery. The material sequenced was lung tumor tissue. All receptors come from a woman aged 45-60 years with non-small cell lung cancer.

This clonotype appeared a single time. The chain is built from TRBV29-1 and TRBJ1-1; 7 nucleotides align to TRBD1. Trimming at V came to 3 bases and at J to 5 bases, leaving 6 bases not matched to a gene. This CDR3 has 13 residues. Germline CDR1 is SQVTM and CDR2 is ANQGSEA. CDR3 in DNA: TGCAGCGTTGATGAAACAGGGGATACTGAAGCTTTCTTT. Translating it yields CSVDETGDTEAFF.

This clonotype showed up just once. This rearrangement joins TRBV10-3 to TRBJ2-7, with 9 positions matching TRBD1. V gave up 6 bases and J gave up 3 bases; unmatched junction bases: 9. The CDR3 has 15 residues. Germline V gene lookup returns CDR1 ENHRY and CDR2 SYGVKD. This CDR3 reads CAIRATGTGFYEQYF. The CDR3 DNA reads TGTGCCATCAGGGCTACCGGGACAGGGTTCTACGAGCAGTACTTC.

This clonotype was seen many times. This chain joins TRBV28 and TRBJ1-2; TRBD1 matches 11 bases. The length of the CDR3 is 15 residues. The V gene's germline CDR1 is MDHEN and CDR2 SYDVKM. V dropped 3 bases and J dropped 4; count of bases not matched to a gene: 4. DNA for the CDR3: TGTGCCAGCAGTTTCTCGGACAGGGGGCTCTATGGCTACACCTTC. Amino acid sequence: CASSFSDRGLYGYTF.

This clonotype was counted between two and nine times. V and J are TRBV5-4 and TRBJ2-1; D may match TRBD1 or TRBD2 (5 bases each). The CDR3 consists of 15 residues. Germline CDR1 SGHNT, CDR2 YYREEE (reference sequence). The ends were cut back, 0 bases at V and 3 bases at J, with 10 bases in the middle. The CDR3 nucleotides read TGTGCCAGCAGCTTGGATGGGACCATCTACAATGAGCAGTTCTTC. It codes for CASSLDGTIYNEQFF.

This clonotype turned up a few times. The chain couples TRBV5-1 to TRBJ2-7, with 15 bases fitting TRBD2. J gave up 6 bases and V 4 bases, and 8 bases lay outside the gene matches. CDR1 and CDR2 (germline): SGHRS, YFSETQ. The CDR3 totals 16 residues. CDR3 sequence: CASSRGTSGRLSEQYF. The CDR3 DNA follows: TGCGCCAGCAGCAGGGGGACTAGCGGGAGGTTAAGCGAGCAGTACTTC. The complete variable domain, with remaining parts taken from reference TRBV5-1 and TRBJ2-7, reads KAGVTQTPRYLIKTRGQQVTLSCSPISGHRSVSWYQQTPGQGLQFLFEYFSETQRNKGNFPGRFSGRQFSNSRSEMNVSTLELGDSALYLCASSRGTSGRLSEQYFGPGTRLTVT.

This clonotype was seen ten or more times. This rearrangement joins TRBV6-2 or TRBV6-3 to TRBJ1-5; D is uncertain. The CDR3 consists of 12 residues. Per germline, CDR1 MNHEY and CDR2 SVGEGT. Trimming stripped 2 bases from V and 5 bases from J, with 4 bases between. This chain's CDR3 is CASSYTDQPQHF. DNA of the CDR3: TGTGCCAGCAGTTACACGGATCAGCCCCAGCATTTT.

This clonotype was picked up many times. J is TRBJ1-4 and V is TRBV10-3; the match to TRBD1 covers 8 bases. The CDR3 spans 15 residues. Per germline, CDR1 ENHRY and CDR2 SYGVKD. J gave up 10 bases and V 5 bases, and 12 bases lay outside the gene matches. The DNA for the CDR3 is TGTGCCATCAGTACGGACAGGGCAGGCGATGGAAAACTGTTTTTT. Its protein product is CAISTDRAGDGKLFF.

The CDR3 protein is CASSFGQGDYNEQFF. DNA of the CDR3: TGTGCCAGCAGTTTTGGGCAGGGGGACTACAATGAGCAGTTCTTC. V gene TRBV28 combines with J gene TRBJ2-1, with 7 bases that match TRBD1. CDR3 length equals 15 residues. From germline, CDR1 is MDHEN and CDR2 SYDVKM. The trim removed 3 bases at V and 3 bases at J, leaving 5 bases unmatched.

In its sample, this clonotype was seen many times. The V gene is TRBV5-1, the J gene TRBJ2-5; no firm D call. CDR1 and CDR2 (germline): SGHRS, YFSETQ. The CDR3 has 13 amino acids. Deletions cut 4 bases from V and 2 bases from J, with 9 bases between. The CDR3 DNA is TGCGCCAGCAGCCGGACGGAGCAAGAGACCCAGTACTTC. The encoded protein is CASSRTEQETQYF.

V is TRBV5-1 and J is TRBJ2-1; 8 bases are shared with TRBD2. J lost 5 bases, V lost 5 bases, and 9 bases had no gene match. The CDR3 length is 15 residues. Per germline, CDR1 SGHRS and CDR2 YFSETQ. CDR3 sequence reads: CASSNAGLAHNEQFF. DNA for the CDR3: TGCGCCAGCAGTAACGCAGGACTAGCTCACAATGAGCAGTTCTTC.

The chain recombines TRBV20-1 with TRBJ1-2, with D perhaps matching TRBD1 (5 bases). V was trimmed by 8 bases and J by 0 bases, leaving 28 bases between them. This CDR3 is built from 18 residues. Germline V gene lookup returns CDR1 DFQATT and CDR2 SNEGSKA (reference sequence). The CDR3 sequence: CSPPPGTSLPSANYGYTF. The DNA of the CDR3 is TGCAGTCCTCCTCCGGGGACCTCCCTACCCTCGGCTAACTATGGCTACACCTTC.

The genes are TRBV2 and TRBJ1-1; weak D call: TRBD1 (5 bases). Germline V lookup: CDR1 SNHLY, CDR2 FYNNEI. CDR3 length: 13 residues. V gave up 6 bases and J gave up 1 base, with 9 bases separating them. DNA of the CDR3: TGTGCCAGCAGGGACAATGGGAACACTGAAGCTTTCTTT. Protein product: CASRDNGNTEAFF.

This clonotype qualifies as medium-sized. The chain combines TRBV12-3 or TRBV12-4 with TRBJ2-3, with TRBD2 as a possible D gene (6 bases). CDR3 length equals 14 residues. V lost 3 bases to trimming and J lost 8 bases, with 15 bases between them. The CDR3 is CASSFDGTAGTQYF. The DNA for the CDR3 is TGTGCCAGCAGTTTCGACGGTACAGCGGGTACGCAGTATTTT.

By sample share, this clonotype is medium-sized. The chain recombines TRBV2 with TRBJ1-2, with TRBD1 matching 7 bases. Germline CDR1 is SNHLY and CDR2 is FYNNEI. Unmatched junction bases numbered 11, after V lost 6 bases and J lost 4 bases. The CDR3 covers 15 residues. The CDR3 DNA follows: TGTGCCAGCAGGAAAGACGGGACAGAACTCTATGGCTACACCTTC. This translates into CASRKDGTELYGYTF.

This sequence joins TRBV6-1 and TRBJ2-7; 8 positions agree with TRBD1. Germline CDR1 is MNHNS and CDR2 is SASEGT. The trim removed 6 bases at V and 5 bases at J, leaving 18 bases unmatched. The CDR3 runs to 17 residues. CDR3 amino acids: CASRATRQGTHSNEQYF. The DNA of the CDR3 is TGTGCCAGCAGGGCAACTCGACAGGGGACCCATTCTAACGAGCAGTACTTC.

The V and J genes are TRBV5-1 and TRBJ2-7, with 10 bases that match TRBD2. V was pared by 4 bases and J by 6 bases, with 16 bases of the junction left unmatched. The CDR3 is 17 residues long. CDR1 is SGHRS, CDR2 YFSETQ, per germline. The CDR3 region has the DNA TGCGCCAGCAGCCCGCCGGCTAGCGGGAGCATAGCCACCGAGCAGTACTTC. It specifies CASSPPASGSIATEQYF.

Points on this clonotype: At one of its ends the junction is not consistent with the germline gene, which may arise from a read error. The chain has TRBV7-7 and TRBJ2-3; possible D gene TRBD1, 5 bases. The CDR3 spans 18 residues. Germline assignment: CDR1 SSHAT and CDR2 FNYEAQ (reference sequence). For the CDR3, the DNA is TGTGCTAGCAGCTTAGGGTTTCATCGAGTCAGGGAAGCAAATACGCAGTATTTT. Encoded protein: CASSLGFHRVREANTQYF.

This clonotype ranks as medium-sized. The chain uses TRBV5-1 and TRBJ1-2; D is ambiguous. Trimming removed 4 bases from V and 7 bases from J, with 11 bases in between. This CDR3 is built from 12 residues. Germline V gene sequence: CDR1 SGHRS, CDR2 YFSETQ. The CDR3 DNA reads TGCGCCAGCAGCAGGGAGGTCGGTGGCTACACCTTC. Protein sequence: CASSREVGGYTF. The complete variable domain, with remaining parts taken from reference TRBV5-1 and TRBJ1-2, reads KAGVTQTPRYLIKTRGQQVTLSCSPISGHRSVSWYQQTPGQGLQFLFEYFSETQRNKGNFPGRFSGRQFSNSRSEMNVSTLELGDSALYLCASSREVGGYTFGSGTRLTVV.

Ten or more counts support this clonotype. The chain links TRBV28 to TRBJ1-5, with D possibly matching TRBD1 (6 bases). Trimming pared 7 bases from V and 6 bases from J, leaving 16 bases between. This CDR3 has 14 amino acids. The V gene's germline CDR1 is MDHEN and CDR2 SYDVKM. This CDR3 is CASTGGGQSQPQHF. CDR3 coding DNA: TGTGCCAGCACGGGAGGGGGGCAAAGTCAGCCCCAGCATTTT.

Many counts were recorded for this clonotype. The chain couples TRBV20-1 to TRBJ1-5; D call uncertain. This CDR3 region has 15 residues. The V gene's germline CDR1 is DFQATT and CDR2 SNEGSKA (reference sequence). Trimming took 4 bases from V and 4 from J, leaving 17 bases between them. CDR3 DNA: TGCAGTGCTATGAGACTCGGTGTGGGAAATCAGCCCCAGCATTTT. Its protein is CSAMRLGVGNQPQHF.

This clonotype was counted at least ten times. The chain recombines TRBV27 with TRBJ2-3; 13 bases are shared with TRBD2. This CDR3 has 16 amino acids. With V trimmed by 8 bases and J by 6 bases, 11 bases remained unmatched. Germline CDR1 is MNHEY and CDR2 is SMNVEV (reference sequence). The CDR3 is CASGPTSGGAFDTQYF. For the CDR3, the DNA is TGTGCCAGCGGACCTACTAGCGGGGGGGCTTTCGATACGCAGTATTTT.

This clonotype was recorded at least ten times. This rearrangement joins TRBV6-1 to TRBJ2-7, with TRBD1 matching 8 bases. Looked up from germline, CDR1 is MNHNS and CDR2 is SASEGT. V trimming: 6 bases; J trimming: 2 bases; junction bases outside the gene matches: 3. The CDR3 loop spans 13 amino acids. Here the CDR3 reads CASRRTGTYEQYF. CDR3 DNA: TGTGCCAGCAGACGGACAGGGACCTACGAGCAGTACTTC.

Comments on this clonotype: A much larger clone is a single base away; this may be a read error. The chain carries TRBV6-9 and TRBJ2-4; no firm D call. The DNA end is more similar to TRBJ2-3, so the J call may be wrong. This CDR3 has 14 residues. Germline V gene lookup returns CDR1 MNHGY and CDR2 SVAAGI. Written as DNA, the CDR3 is TGTGCCAGCAGTAATTTGCGTGGCACAGATAAGCAGTATTTT. Amino acid sequence: CASSNLRGTDKQYF.

The table lists this clonotype with a few counts. The gene calls are TRBV24-1 and TRBJ2-7; D is perhaps TRBD1 or TRBD2 (5 bases each). The V gene lost 3 bases and the J gene lost 2 bases, with 13 bases spanning the gap. This CDR3 region has 15 residues. Germline V gives CDR1 KGHDR, CDR2 SFDVKD. The CDR3, as DNA: TGTGCCACCAGTGATGCCGGGACCCATACCTACGAGCAGTACTTC. Residues: CATSDAGTHTYEQYF.

Note on this clonotype: A read error may explain this, as a much larger clone is one base away. V usage is TRBV6-5 and J usage is TRBJ2-3, with 8 bases identical to TRBD2. With V trimmed by 2 bases and J by 3 bases, 10 bases remained unmatched. From germline, CDR1 is MNHEY and CDR2 SVGAGI. The CDR3 is 17 amino acids. This CDR3 is CASSYPNRGGTTDTQYF. The CDR3 DNA reads as TGTGCCAGCAGTTACCCCAACCGGGGGGGTACGACAGATACGCAGTATTTT.

In this sample, this clonotype turned up a few times. CDR3 loop: CASGQAYEQYF. The CDR3 nucleotides are TGTGCCAGCGGCCAGGCTTACGAGCAGTACTTC. The V gene is TRBV6-1, the J gene TRBJ2-7; no firm D call. The V gene lost 8 bases and the J gene lost 4 bases, with 9 bases spanning the gap. Germline V gene lookup returns CDR1 MNHNS and CDR2 SASEGT. The CDR3 consists of 11 residues.

This clonotype was picked up many times. This chain connects TRBV24-1 to TRBJ2-3, with 9 bases lining up with TRBD2. Looked up from germline, CDR1 is KGHDR and CDR2 is SFDVKD. The trim removed 3 bases at V and 3 bases at J, leaving 3 bases unmatched. There are 15 residues in the CDR3. The CDR3 nucleotides are TGTGCCACCAGTGATCATAGCGGGAGAACAGATACGCAGTATTTT. Translating it yields CATSDHSGRTDTQYF.

This clonotype appeared many times. The J gene is TRBJ2-2, the V gene TRBV19; 7 bases agree with TRBD2. The junction had 5 bases not matched to a gene; V was cut back by 1 base and J by 3 bases. The length of the CDR3 is 16 residues. The germline V gene has CDR1 LNHDA and CDR2 SQIVND (reference sequence). The CDR3 region is CASSIAGGVYTGELFF. The CDR3 region has the DNA TGTGCCAGTAGTATAGCTGGGGGGGTTTACACCGGGGAGCTGTTTTTT.

Concerning this clonotype itself: This may stem from a read error, because a much larger clone lies one nucleotide away. J is TRBJ1-2 and V is TRBV20-1, with 9 bases aligning to TRBD1. Germline trimming cut 3 bases from V and 5 bases from J; bases unmatched to any gene: 7. This CDR3 contains 14 residues. Germline V gene data show CDR1 as DFQATT and CDR2 as SNEGSKA (reference sequence). This CDR3 is CSASWDREKYGYTF. The CDR3 bases are TGCAGTGCTAGTTGGGACAGGGAAAAATATGGCTACACCTTC.

This clonotype was seen many times. The chain employs TRBV19 and TRBJ1-5; TRBD1 matches at 9 bases. V was clipped by 3 bases and J by 7 bases; unmatched bases: 7. CDR3 length equals 15 residues. Germline V CDR1 and CDR2: LNHDA, SQIVND (reference sequence). The chain's CDR3 is CASSIRDRVEQPQHF. The CDR3 DNA follows: TGTGCCAGTAGTATCCGGGACAGGGTTGAGCAGCCCCAGCATTTT.